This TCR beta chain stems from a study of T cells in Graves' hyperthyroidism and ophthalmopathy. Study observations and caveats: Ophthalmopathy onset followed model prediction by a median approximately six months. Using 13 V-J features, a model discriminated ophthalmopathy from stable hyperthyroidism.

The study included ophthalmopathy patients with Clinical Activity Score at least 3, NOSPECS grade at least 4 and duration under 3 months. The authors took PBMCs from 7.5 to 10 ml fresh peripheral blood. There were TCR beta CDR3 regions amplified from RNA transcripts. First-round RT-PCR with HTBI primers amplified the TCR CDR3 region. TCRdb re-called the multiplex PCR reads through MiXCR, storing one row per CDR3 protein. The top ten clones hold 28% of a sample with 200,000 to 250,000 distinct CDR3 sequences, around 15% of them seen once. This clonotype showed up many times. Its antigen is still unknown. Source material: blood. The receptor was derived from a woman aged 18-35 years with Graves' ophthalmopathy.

CDR3 sequence (DNA): TGTGCCAGCAGTTCGGGACAGGGCATTTTCGAGCAGTACTTC. Protein product: CASSSGQGIFEQYF. V and J are TRBV28 and TRBJ2-7, with 9 bases lining up with TRBD1. CDR1 and CDR2 from the germline V gene are MDHEN and SYDVKM. With V trimmed by 4 bases and J by 6 bases, 7 bases remained unmatched. The CDR3 contains 14 residues.